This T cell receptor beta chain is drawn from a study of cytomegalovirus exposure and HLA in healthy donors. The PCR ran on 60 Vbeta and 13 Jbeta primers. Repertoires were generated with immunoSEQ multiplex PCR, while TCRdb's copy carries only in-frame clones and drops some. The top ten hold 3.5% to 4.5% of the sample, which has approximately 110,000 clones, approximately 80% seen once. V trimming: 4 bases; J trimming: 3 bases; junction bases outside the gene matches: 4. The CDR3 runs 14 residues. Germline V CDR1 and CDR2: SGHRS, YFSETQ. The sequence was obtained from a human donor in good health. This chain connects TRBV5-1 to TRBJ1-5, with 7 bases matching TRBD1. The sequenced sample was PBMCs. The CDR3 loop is CASSPGTDNQPQHF. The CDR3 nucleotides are TGCGCCAGCAGCCCCGGGACAGACAATCAGCCCCAGCATTTT.